This T cell receptor beta chain was recovered during a study of OX40 agonist ivuxolimab in advanced cancers. Germline assignment: CDR1 MGHDK and CDR2 SYGVNS. The junction had 9 bases not matched to a gene; V was cut back by 6 bases and J by 11 bases. This CDR3 contains 13 residues. Sequencing was performed with immunoSEQ multiplex PCR; in TCRdb, only in-frame clones are kept and a portion is missing. Of tens of thousands of clones listed, under 85% were seen once; the top ten hold roughly 18%. The chain has TRBV25-1 and TRBJ1-1; TRBD1 matches at 10 bases. The source material was CD4+ or CD8+ T cells sorted from blood, sampled in a trial of the OX40 agonist ivuxolimab. The source is an adult with an advanced solid tumor such as melanoma, head and neck, liver or kidney cancer. The CDR3 region is CASRQGQGPMAFF. CDR3 coding DNA: TGTGCCAGCAGGCAGGGACAGGGGCCAATGGCTTTCTTT.